One sample yielded the 16 T cell receptor beta chains listed below, sequenced in a study of T-cell reconstitution after alpha-beta-depleted transplantation in children. As it was prepared, the TCRbeta library received unique molecular identifiers. TCRdb itself ran the PCR reads through MiXCR, one entry per CDR3 protein. The sample shows some 550,000 distinct CDR3 sequences, about 18% of them seen only once. The source was PBMCs from the stem cell graft donor, collected from the stem cell graft. The receptors here all came from a human donor who donated a stem cell graft to a child with acute lymphoblastic leukemia.

The chain couples TRBV18 to TRBJ1-2, with D perhaps matching TRBD1 (6 bases). The ends were cut back, 1 base at V and 4 bases at J, with 7 bases in the middle. The CDR3 is 13 residues long. Germline V gene lookup returns CDR1 KGHSH and CDR2 LQKENI. CDR3 sequence (DNA): TGTGCCAGCTCACCACTGACAGGCTATGGCTACACCTTC. Translation gives CASSPLTGYGYTF. Full variable domain (missing parts from reference TRBV18 and TRBJ1-2): NAGVMQNPRHLVRRRGQEARLRCSPMKGHSHVYWYRQLPEEGLKFMVYLQKENIIDESGMPKERFSAEFPKEGPSILRIQQVVRGDSAAYFCASSPLTGYGYTFGSGTRLTVV.

V is TRBV5-1 and J is TRBJ2-1; no clear D. Trimming removed 0 bases from V and 7 bases from J, with 11 bases in between. Looked up from germline, CDR1 is SGHRS and CDR2 is YFSETQ. This CDR3 region has 14 residues. CDR3 DNA sequence: TGCGCCAGCAGCTTGGTGGGGATGAGGAATGAGCAGTTCTTC. Its protein product is CASSLVGMRNEQFF.

V gene TRBV5-1 combines with J gene TRBJ2-3; D uncertain. There are 16 residues in the CDR3. CDR1 and CDR2 from the germline V gene are SGHRS and YFSETQ. V was trimmed by 0 bases and J by 0 bases, leaving 11 bases between them. DNA for the CDR3: TGCGCCAGCAGCTTGGTAGTAATTCGGAGCACAGATACGCAGTATTTT. Translated: CASSLVVIRSTDTQYF. The full variable domain, in which reference TRBV5-1 and TRBJ2-3 provide the parts outside the CDR3, is KAGVTQTPRYLIKTRGQQVTLSCSPISGHRSVSWYQQTPGQGLQFLFEYFSETQRNKGNFPGRFSGRQFSNSRSEMNVSTLELGDSALYLCASSLVVIRSTDTQYFGPGTRLTVL.

This clonotype occurred a few times. J is TRBJ2-7 and V is TRBV5-6, with 9 nucleotides matching TRBD2. Germline CDR1 and CDR2: SGHDT and YYEEEE. V gave up 4 bases and J gave up 6 bases; unmatched junction bases: 11. CDR3 length equals 15 residues. CDR3 region: CASSLIAGAEGEQYF. As DNA, the CDR3 is TGTGCCAGCAGCCTCATAGCGGGAGCCGAGGGCGAGCAGTACTTC.

V gene TRBV20-1 combines with J gene TRBJ1-2; maybe TRBD1 (6 bases). The germline V gene encodes CDR1 DFQATT and CDR2 SNEGSKA (reference sequence). This CDR3 has 12 residues. V was shortened by 4 bases and J by 11 bases, with 17 bases between the two germline ends. The CDR3 reads CSAISYREAYTF. The CDR3 bases are TGCAGTGCTATATCTTACAGGGAAGCGTACACCTTC.

The gene calls are TRBV7-8 and TRBJ1-1; no clear D. The CDR3 consists of 12 residues. With 8 bases removed from V and 5 bases from J, the gap between germline ends came to 12 bases. CDR1 is SGHVS, CDR2 FQNEAQ, per germline. The CDR3 DNA follows: TGTGCCAGCGGGCGGGCGGGGACTGAAGCTTTCTTT. Its protein product is CASGRAGTEAFF.

This clonotype was observed a few times. The chain combines TRBV5-1 with TRBJ1-4, with D maybe TRBD1 (5 bases). In germline, CDR1 is SGHRS, CDR2 YFSETQ. V was pared by 1 base and J by 8 bases, with 12 bases between. The CDR3 has 14 amino acids. The CDR3 reads CASSLSGTREKLFF. Here the CDR3 DNA reads TGCGCCAGCAGCTTGTCCGGGACTAGGGAAAAACTGTTTTTT.

This clonotype was seen more than once but under ten times. The CDR3 loop is CASSLETGLNEKLFF. DNA for the CDR3: TGTGCCAGCAGTTTAGAGACAGGCCTTAATGAAAAACTGTTTTTT. The chain joins TRBV27 to TRBJ1-4, with a weak D call TRBD1 (6 bases). The CDR3 has 15 amino acids. V was trimmed by 2 bases and J by 4 bases, leaving 11 bases between them. The germline gives CDR1 MNHEY, CDR2 SMNVEV (reference sequence).

This clonotype turned up a few times. J is TRBJ1-5 and V is TRBV6-1, with D possibly matching TRBD1 (5 bases). V was clipped by 4 bases and J by 7 bases, with 26 bases between them. Germline V gene sequence: CDR1 MNHNS, CDR2 SASEGT. CDR3 length equals 18 residues. CDR3 nucleotide sequence: TGTGCCAGCAGTGGAAAGAGGGGAACAGCCTTAGGGGCCCAGCCCCAGCATTTT. Translating it yields CASSGKRGTALGAQPQHF.

This clonotype was seen repeatedly, ten times or more. The chain joins TRBV3-1 to TRBJ1-5, with 8 bases aligning to TRBD1. The CDR3 extends over 14 amino acids. Germline V gives CDR1 LGHDT, CDR2 YNNKEL (reference sequence). V shed 4 bases, J shed 2 bases, and the junction held 1 base outside the gene matches. CDR3: CASSPTGGNQPQHF. CDR3 sequence (DNA): TGTGCCAGCAGCCCGACAGGGGGCAATCAGCCCCAGCATTTT. The variable domain in full, completed from reference TRBV3-1 and TRBJ1-5, reads DTAVSQTPKYLVTQMGNDKSIKCEQNLGHDTMYWYKQDSKKFLKIMFSYNNKELIINETVPNRFSPKSPDKAHLNLHINSLELGDSAVYFCASSPTGGNQPQHFGDGTRLSIL.

The V call is TRBV20-1, the J call TRBJ1-2, with unresolved D. Trimming pared 6 bases from V and 4 bases from J, leaving 21 bases between. The germline CDR1 and CDR2 sequences are DFQATT and SNEGSKA (reference sequence). This CDR3 has 15 amino acids. CDR3 in amino acids: CSALNGRALAYGYTF. CDR3 in DNA: TGCAGTGCGCTAAACGGACGAGCCCTGGCCTATGGCTACACCTTC.

This clonotype was observed many times. This rearrangement joins TRBV20-1 to TRBJ2-1, with D tentatively TRBD2 (5 bases). V was pared by 4 bases and J by 0 bases, with 7 bases between. Germline V CDR1 and CDR2: DFQATT, SNEGSKA (reference sequence). This CDR3 is built from 13 residues. The CDR3 reads CSAIRGSYNEQFF. CDR3 DNA sequence: TGCAGTGCTATCCGGGGCTCCTACAATGAGCAGTTCTTC.

This clonotype has only a few counts. The genes are TRBV12-5 and TRBJ2-1, with 12 bases aligning to TRBD2. Germline V gene lookup returns CDR1 LGHNT and CDR2 FRNRAP. The CDR3 contains 15 residues. Unmatched junction bases numbered 6, after V lost 6 bases and J lost 6 bases. The CDR3 loop is CASGLGLAGPNEQFF. The CDR3 DNA reads TGTGCTAGTGGCCTCGGACTAGCGGGACCCAATGAGCAGTTCTTC.

This clonotype has more than one count but fewer than ten. V usage is TRBV12-3 or TRBV12-4 and J usage is TRBJ1-2, with 9 positions matching TRBD1. V lost 4 bases and J lost 4; bases outside the gene matches: 4. This CDR3 is 14 amino acids long. CDR3 coding DNA: TGTGCCAGCAGTTCGACAGGGGGTGTCTATGGCTACACCTTC. This encodes CASSSTGGVYGYTF.

The V call is TRBV27, the J call TRBJ2-5; a weak D match, TRBD2 (5 bases). CDR3 length: 14 residues. V lost 0 bases and J lost 3, with 8 bases in between. Looked up from germline, CDR1 is MNHEY and CDR2 is SMNVEV (reference sequence). The CDR3 nucleotides read TGTGCCAGCAGTTTATCGGACTGGAAAGAGACCCAGTACTTC. It encodes CASSLSDWKETQYF.

The chain combines TRBV18 with TRBJ2-1, with 7 nucleotides matching TRBD2. CDR1 is KGHSH and CDR2 is LQKENI in the germline V gene. Trimming at V came to 3 bases and at J to 8 bases, leaving 10 bases not matched to a gene. The CDR3 runs to 15 residues. The CDR3 reads CASSPWGRAGDEQFF. CDR3 in DNA: TGTGCCAGCTCACCGTGGGGGAGGGCCGGCGATGAGCAGTTCTTC.